This entry concerns a single T cell receptor beta chain. Its antigen is still unknown. There are no base qualities to consult, and no much larger clone falls within one base. This entry belongs to a study of blood T cell repertoires in COVID-19 (dated by TCRdb to the early 2020s). Some background on the complete study: Samples covering the acute and convalescent phases of COVID-19 were provided by collaborators in the United States, Italy and Spain. Nearly every sample came with metadata listing a de-identified subject ID, COVID-19 status, age in years and sex. The prospective study material was composed of cDNA or gDNA derived from T cells, B-cell-depleted T cells, or PBMCs. The repertoires were released in a freely available public database intended as a resource for research on the immune response to SARS-CoV-2. HLA class I and class II types, where available, came from metadata supplied by the sample provider rather than from assay-based typing. Samples came from the ongoing ImmuneRACE study (first 160 participants) plus 1,254 subjects from 6 global collaborators. Subjects who had been exposed to COVID-19, were actively infected with it, or had recovered from it provided the deeply sampled blood TCRbeta repertoires that made up the dataset. General study outcomes and caveats: Clinical and demographic metadata were provided uncurated, with the amount varying by source and participant.

The CDR1 and CDR2 encoded by the germline V gene are SGHRS and YFSETQ. Including the terminal cysteine and phenylalanine, the CDR3 comprises 16 residues. Just the 48-base CDR3 DNA is kept, in frame starting at base 1. For this chain, trimming is 0 bases at the V end and 8 bases at the J end, and the number of junction bases without a gene match is 13. A second Seattle source provided samples from volunteer blood donors who had recovered from COVID-19. Each collaborating institution followed its own protocols to collect whole blood in K2EDTA tubes. For TCRbeta analysis, collaborators shipped samples in one of three forms: frozen whole blood, isolated PBMCs, or DNA extracted from either of those sample types. The immunoSEQ Assay, a bias-controlled multiplex PCR, was used to amplify TCRbeta CDR3 regions from genomic DNA. As for how the authors treated the data: The number of nucleated cells in each sample was estimated by amplification of reference gene primers within the assay. To quantify the absolute abundance of each unique TCRbeta CDR3 rearrangement, sequence reads were collapsed and filtered. For each sample, productive Simpson clonality was calculated as the square root of Simpson's diversity index over productive rearrangements. TCRdb holds this immuneACCESS table with in-frame rearrangements only. Some clones are missing; in checked studies, unresolved V genes explain under half, and the rest has no known cause. The DNA gave D and trimming, while V, J and clone size come from that table. Recorded for this sample are approximately 250,000 clones; around 78% of them occurred a single time. Of the sample, over 4.5% falls within the top ten clones.

Sequencing used peripheral blood. The receptor comes from a man aged 55 to 70 who had recovered from COVID-19. The chain is encoded by TRBV5-1 joined to TRBJ1-2; 7 nucleotides in the junction match TRBD1. The DNA sequence is as follows: TGCGCCAGCAGCTTGGGCCCCTCGAAGGGGGCCGGGGGCTACACCTTC. This encodes CASSLGPSKGAGGYTF.